The next 31 T cell receptor beta chains were all read from a single sample in a study of cytomegalovirus exposure and HLA in healthy donors. With 60 Vbeta and 13 Jbeta primers, the PCR was carried out. Using immunoSEQ multiplex PCR, the repertoire was profiled, and TCRdb retains in-frame clones only, with some absent. The sample shows some 130,000 clones, about three quarters of them seen only once. Source material: PBMCs. The receptor source for this set is a woman in her twenties or thirties in good health and CMV-seropositive.

The chain employs TRBV6-5 and TRBJ1-3; 9 bases agree with TRBD1. CDR1 and CDR2 (germline): MNHEY, SVGAGI. The ends lost 6 bases at V and 3 bases at J; junction bases unmatched: 6. The CDR3 totals 15 residues. CDR3 sequence reads: CASSGTGSFGNTIYF. The CDR3 DNA follows: TGTGCCAGCAGCGGGACAGGGAGCTTTGGAAACACCATATATTTT.

The chain employs TRBV6-1 and TRBJ1-1; D may be TRBD1 (6 bases). CDR1 is MNHNS and CDR2 is SASEGT in the germline V gene. This CDR3 has 14 residues. The germline V and J ends were trimmed by 6 bases and 3 bases, with 14 bases remaining between them. The CDR3 DNA reads TGTGCCAGCAGGACCATACAGGGCTACACTGAAGCTTTCTTT. Translation: CASRTIQGYTEAFF.

The genes are TRBV6-1 and TRBJ1-3; TRBD1 is a possible D gene (5 bases). The germline V and J ends were trimmed by 2 bases and 3 bases, with 11 bases remaining between them. The CDR3 covers 15 residues. Germline CDR1 and CDR2: MNHNS and SASEGT. CDR3 sequence reads: CASSEMWGVGNTIYF. As DNA, the CDR3 is TGTGCCAGCAGTGAAATGTGGGGGGTTGGAAACACCATATATTTT.

The rearrangement links TRBV6-6 to TRBJ1-5; TRBD1 is a possible D gene (5 bases). CDR1 MNHNY and CDR2 SVGAGI come from the germline V gene (reference sequence). The V end lost 6 bases, the J end lost 2 bases, and 17 bases lay between the germline ends. The CDR3 contains 16 residues. CDR3 amino acids: CASSERGEVGNQPQHF. For the CDR3, the DNA is TGTGCCAGCAGCGAACGGGGGGAGGTTGGCAATCAGCCCCAGCATTTT.

The chain combines TRBV9 with TRBJ1-4, with D tentatively TRBD1 (6 bases). Germline lookup yields CDR1 SGDLS and CDR2 YYNGEE. The CDR3 is 15 residues long. V shed 0 bases and J shed 7 bases, with 13 bases lying between them. In DNA, the CDR3 is TGTGCCAGCAGCGTAGAAGGGGGTGCCGGTGAAAAACTGTTTTTT. This encodes CASSVEGGAGEKLFF. Combining the CDR3 with reference TRBV9 and TRBJ1-4 gives the whole variable domain DSGVTQTPKHLITATGQRVTLRCSPRSGDLSVYWYQQSLDQGLQFLIQYYNGEERAKGNILERFSAQQFPDLHSELNLSSLELGDSALYFCASSVEGGAGEKLFFGSGTQLSVL.

This clone was seen only a few times. This chain connects TRBV7-8 to TRBJ2-3, with a possible D match to TRBD2 (6 bases). Trimming pared 5 bases from V and 1 base from J, leaving 13 bases between. Germline values: CDR1 SGHVS, CDR2 FQNEAQ. This CDR3 spans 15 amino acids. In DNA form, the CDR3 reads TGTGCCAGCAGCGAAGGGACTCGGGGCACAGATACGCAGTATTTT. Its translation: CASSEGTRGTDTQYF.

The CDR3 protein is CASSSDLVQPQHF. The CDR3 nucleotides read TGTGCCAGCAGCTCAGACCTAGTCCAGCCCCAGCATTTT. The chain carries TRBV5-6 and TRBJ1-5, with D unclear. The ends were cut back, 3 bases at V and 7 bases at J, with 11 bases in the middle. Germline assignment: CDR1 SGHDT and CDR2 YYEEEE. The CDR3 is made up of 13 amino acids. The whole variable domain, filled in from reference TRBV5-6 and TRBJ1-5, reads DAGVTQSPTHLIKTRGQQVTLRCSPKSGHDTVSWYQQALGQGPQFIFQYYEEEERQRGNFPDRFSGHQFPNYSSELNVNALLLGDSALYLCASSSDLVQPQHFGDGTRLSIL.

J is TRBJ1-1 and V is TRBV4-1, with D hard to call. The CDR3 runs 16 residues. Germline CDR1 reads MGHRA; CDR2 reads YSYEKL. The V end was cut by 0 bases, the J end by 0 bases, with 11 bases between. CDR3: CASSQDRDLVNTEAFF. CDR3 nucleotides: TGCGCCAGCAGCCAAGATAGAGATTTGGTGAACACTGAAGCTTTCTTT.

This clone was detected only a few times. The rearrangement uses TRBV5-1 and TRBJ2-5, with 9 bases lining up with TRBD2. Germline CDR1 and CDR2: SGHRS and YFSETQ. This CDR3 is 17 amino acids long. J gave up 1 base and V 0 bases, and 7 bases lay outside the gene matches. CDR3 region: CASSLGASGGLQETQYF. The CDR3 DNA follows: TGCGCCAGCAGCTTGGGTGCGAGCGGGGGGCTCCAAGAGACCCAGTACTTC.

The chain uses TRBV7-9 and TRBJ2-3; perhaps TRBD1 as D (5 bases). This CDR3 contains 15 residues. V lost 3 bases to trimming and J lost 2 bases, with 12 bases between them. Germline assignment: CDR1 SEHNR and CDR2 FQNEAQ (reference sequence). CDR3 sequence reads: CASSLDGQPTDTQYF. CDR3 DNA sequence: TGTGCCAGCAGCTTGGACGGACAACCCACAGATACGCAGTATTTT. Full variable domain (outside the CDR3, taken from reference TRBV7-9 and TRBJ2-3): DTGVSQNPRHKITKRGQNVTFRCDPISEHNRLYWYRQTLGQGPEFLTYFQNEAQLEKSRLLSDRFSAERPKGSFSTLEIQRTEQGDSAMYLCASSLDGQPTDTQYFGPGTRLTVL.

This chain links TRBV7-9 with TRBJ1-1, with 7 bases lining up with TRBD1. The V gene end was trimmed by 5 bases and the J gene end by 0 bases; junction bases not matched to a gene: 9. Germline V gene lookup returns CDR1 SEHNR and CDR2 FQNEAQ (reference sequence). This CDR3 spans 16 amino acids. As DNA, the CDR3 is TGTGCCAGCAGCCCCCCAGGGGGTCGGATGAACACTGAAGCTTTCTTT. Translating it yields CASSPPGGRMNTEAFF.

The chain links TRBV4-1 to TRBJ1-6; D is perhaps TRBD1 (5 bases). The CDR3 covers 18 residues. The germline V gene has CDR1 MGHRA and CDR2 YSYEKL. Trimming removed 1 base from V and 0 bases from J, with 13 bases in between. The CDR3 is CASSQAREGSSYNSPLHF. CDR3 DNA: TGCGCCAGCAGCCAAGCCAGGGAGGGGAGCTCCTATAATTCACCCCTCCACTTT.

This clone has a handful of counts. The CDR3 is CASSETGGAGETQYF. The CDR3 DNA reads TGTGCCAGCAGTGAAACAGGGGGCGCTGGGGAGACCCAGTACTTC. V gene TRBV2 combines with J gene TRBJ2-5, with 9 bases fitting TRBD1. V was pared by 2 bases and J by 5 bases, with 6 bases of the junction left unmatched. CDR3 length: 15 amino acids. Germline CDR1 is SNHLY and CDR2 is FYNNEI.

This clone was counted a few times. V and J are TRBV4-2 and TRBJ2-3; 11 nucleotides align to TRBD2. This CDR3 has 16 amino acids. Unmatched junction bases numbered 5, after V lost 4 bases and J lost 2 bases. Germline CDR1 and CDR2: LGHNA and YNFKEQ. This CDR3 reads CASSLTSGGLTDTQYF. CDR3 sequence (DNA): TGTGCCAGCAGCCTCACTAGCGGGGGCCTCACAGATACGCAGTATTTT.

About this clone: The junction and the germline gene differ at one end; a read error may be behind it. The gene calls are TRBV4-3 and TRBJ2-3; 7 bases match TRBD2. The V gene's germline CDR1 is LGHNA and CDR2 YSLEER. The CDR3 sequence is 17 residues long. The CDR3 sequence: CASSQVYASGDTGTQYF. The CDR3 DNA reads TGCGCCAGCAGCCAAGTTTATGCTAGCGGCGACACAGGTACGCAGTATTTT.

This sequence joins TRBV6-5 and TRBJ1-1; TRBD1 might be the D (6 bases). The CDR3 is 13 residues long. V was shortened by 3 bases and J by 6 bases, with 11 bases between the two germline ends. The germline V gene encodes CDR1 MNHEY and CDR2 SVGAGI. The CDR3 nucleotides read TGTGCCAGCAGTTATGACAGGCCCCCTGAAGCTTTCTTT. Amino acid sequence: CASSYDRPPEAFF.

This clone was found a few times. The chain carries TRBV27 and TRBJ2-5, with D tentatively TRBD1 (6 bases). Germline CDR1 reads MNHEY; CDR2 reads SMNVEV (reference sequence). This CDR3 spans 12 amino acids. V was trimmed by 6 bases and J by 5 bases, leaving 10 bases between them. This CDR3 reads CASRGASETQYF. CDR3 bases: TGTGCCAGCAGGGGGGCCTCGGAGACCCAGTACTTC.

Concerning this clone: Mismatch with germline at one junction end may stem from a read error. The chain is built from TRBV7-3 and TRBJ2-1, with 7 bases that match TRBD1. The germline gives CDR1 SGHTA, CDR2 FQGTGA. The CDR3 loop spans 15 amino acids. Written as DNA, the CDR3 is TGTGCCGGCAGCATAGGGGGCGTAGGCGACAATGAGCAGTTCTTC. It translates to CAGSIGGVGDNEQFF.

DNA of the CDR3: TGCGCCAGCAGCCAATCCCAGCGGGGGAACAATGAGCAGTTCTTC. Its protein product is CASSQSQRGNNEQFF. The chain links TRBV4-1 to TRBJ2-1; 8 bases are shared with TRBD2. Germline-derived CDR1 and CDR2 are MGHRA and YSYEKL. This CDR3 comprises 15 residues. The junction had 5 bases not matched to a gene; V was cut back by 2 bases and J by 5 bases.

J is TRBJ2-5 and V is TRBV7-2; no definite D call. The CDR3 runs to 16 residues. V lost 1 base, J lost 4 bases, and 16 bases lay in between. Germline V lookup: CDR1 SGHTA, CDR2 FQGNSA. Here the CDR3 reads CASSLGGRLGPETQYF. In DNA, the CDR3 is TGTGCCAGCAGCTTAGGTGGGCGCCTTGGGCCAGAGACCCAGTACTTC.

The chain recombines TRBV2 with TRBJ2-2, with 7 bases identical to TRBD2. The CDR3 covers 14 residues. With V trimmed by 8 bases and J by 3 bases, 6 bases remained unmatched. Germline V gives CDR1 SNHLY, CDR2 FYNNEI. The CDR3 loop is CASVGTTYTGELFF. The CDR3, as DNA: TGTGCCAGCGTGGGGACTACTTACACCGGGGAGCTGTTTTTT.

The sample holds a few counts of this clone. The J gene is TRBJ1-2, the V gene TRBV6-5, with D unclear. Trimming took off 5 bases at V and 7 bases at J, with 8 bases between the two ends. The CDR3 totals 11 residues. Germline assignment: CDR1 MNHEY and CDR2 SVGAGI. CDR3 region: CASSGVGGYTF. The CDR3 DNA reads TGTGCCAGCAGTGGAGTAGGTGGCTACACCTTC.

The chain joins TRBV2 to TRBJ2-7; a weak D match, TRBD2 (6 bases). Germline assignment: CDR1 SNHLY and CDR2 FYNNEI. Trimming took off 7 bases at V and 0 bases at J, with 10 bases between the two ends. The CDR3 is 13 amino acids. In DNA, the CDR3 is TGTGCCAGCACCGGGGGTCCCTCCTACGAGCAGTACTTC. Translation: CASTGGPSYEQYF.

V is TRBV2 and J is TRBJ2-7; maybe TRBD1 (6 bases). V lost 0 bases, J lost 6 bases, and 21 bases lay in between. The germline CDR1 and CDR2 sequences are SNHLY and FYNNEI. The CDR3 has 17 amino acids. CDR3 amino acids: CASSEAPWTARGSEQYF. The CDR3 DNA is TGTGCCAGCAGTGAAGCGCCTTGGACGGCCAGGGGTTCCGAGCAGTACTTC.

V is TRBV11-2 and J is TRBJ2-1; 8 nucleotides agree with TRBD1. V shed 5 bases, J shed 9 bases, and the junction held 15 bases outside the gene matches. CDR1 SGHAT and CDR2 FQNNGV come from the germline V gene. CDR3 length equals 16 residues. CDR3 DNA: TGTGCCAGCAGCCCTTATACAGGGGGATTTTCGGGTGAGCAGTTCTTC. It specifies CASSPYTGGFSGEQFF.

The chain couples TRBV5-1 to TRBJ1-2; maybe TRBD1 (5 bases). This CDR3 is 13 amino acids long. Trimming removed 4 bases from V and 0 bases from J, with 7 bases in between. Germline V lookup: CDR1 SGHRS, CDR2 YFSETQ. This CDR3 reads CASSPDTNYGYTF. Written as DNA, the CDR3 is TGCGCCAGCAGCCCGGACACTAACTATGGCTACACCTTC.

The chain has TRBV5-5 and TRBJ2-3; the D is unclear. The CDR3 extends over 15 amino acids. The germline V gene has CDR1 SGHKS and CDR2 YYEKEE (reference sequence). V lost 4 bases to trimming and J lost 3 bases, with 15 bases between them. The CDR3 reads CASSASARSTDTQYF. Here the CDR3 DNA reads TGTGCCAGCAGCGCATCAGCCAGGTCAACAGATACGCAGTATTTT.

V usage is TRBV7-2 and J usage is TRBJ2-5; 8 bases map to TRBD2. This CDR3 region has 14 residues. Germline V gene lookup returns CDR1 SGHTA and CDR2 FQGNSA. The J segment lost 5 bases and the V segment lost 5 bases, leaving 7 bases of the junction unmatched. The CDR3 is CASSASGGGETQYF. CDR3 DNA sequence: TGTGCCAGCAGCGCGAGCGGGGGAGGGGAGACCCAGTACTTC.

This sequence joins TRBV21-1 and TRBJ1-1; the D call TRBD1 from the table was never checked on the DNA. TRBV21-1 is tagged as a pseudogene. This CDR3 is built from 19 residues. The CDR3 nucleotides are TGTGCCAGCCAAAAAGAATCCGGGGCCAGGGGCCCCCAGAACACTGAAGCTTTCTTT. This codes for CASQKESGARGPQNTEAFF.

The rearrangement links TRBV12-2 to TRBJ1-6; the tabulated D call, TRBD1, remains unverified against the DNA. TRBV12-2 is designated a pseudogene. CDR3 length: 15 amino acids. The CDR3 nucleotides read TGTGCAAGTCGCTTCCGCCCGACAGGGAATTCACCCCTCCACTTT. Its protein product is CASRFRPTGNSPLHF.

V usage is TRBV7-3 and J usage is TRBJ1-1; 8 nucleotides match TRBD1. V shed 2 bases, J shed 0 bases, and the junction held 5 bases outside the gene matches. The CDR3 extends over 16 amino acids. Looked up from germline, CDR1 is SGHTA and CDR2 is FQGTGA. CDR3 sequence reads: CASSLLGTGLNTEAFF. CDR3 nucleotides: TGTGCCAGCAGCTTATTAGGGACAGGATTGAACACTGAAGCTTTCTTT.